These T cell receptor beta chains were read from a single sample in a study of cytotoxic CD8 clonotypes in ibrutinib-treated CLL. Data came from immunoSEQ multiplex PCR; TCRdb stores just in-frame clones and leaves some out. The sample has some 310,000 clones, more than 65% seen once. The sample was PBMCs, taken before ibrutinib treatment. The receptors were gathered from a human donor with chronic lymphocytic leukemia. The CDR3 runs from the conserved cysteine through the conserved F or W. The D gene is left open where the match is weak. Only some rows state a clone size, as once, few, many or a class for expanded clones.

clone size	V gene	J gene	D gene	CDR3 protein	CDR3 DNA
.	TRBV5-1	TRBJ2-1	TRBD2	CASSWRLAGEFYEQFF	TGCGCCAGCAGCTGGAGACTAGCGGGAGAATTCTATGAGCAGTTCTTC
.	TRBV29-1	TRBJ2-3	.	CSVNGHLNTDTQYF	TGCAGCGTTAACGGACACCTTAACACAGATACGCAGTATTTT
.	TRBV7-6	TRBJ2-1	.	CASSLAIRAVPFF	TGTGCCAGCAGCTTAGCGATAAGGGCAGTTCCGTTCTTC
.	TRBV27	TRBJ2-7	TRBD2	CASSFTLAGVSYEQYF	TGTGCCAGCAGTTTCACCCTAGCGGGGGTCTCCTACGAGCAGTACTTC
few	TRBV6-1	TRBJ2-1	TRBD1	CASSRAGTVYNEQFF	TGTGCCAGTTCTCGCGCCGGGACAGTATACAATGAGCAGTTCTTC
once	TRBV9	TRBJ2-1	TRBD1	CASSGQGLFYNEQFF	TGTGCCAGCAGCGGACAGGGTCTTTTCTACAATGAGCAGTTCTTC
.	TRBV19	TRBJ1-4	.	CASSIDLEEKLFF	TGTGCCAGTAGTATAGATTTGGAGGAAAAACTGTTTTTT
.	TRBV6-5	TRBJ2-2	.	CASSYSTWGDTGELFF	TGTGCCAGCAGTTACTCGACTTGGGGGGACACCGGGGAGCTGTTTTTT
once	TRBV27	TRBJ2-7	TRBD2	CASSSGTSGSYEQYF	TGTGCCAGCAGTAGCGGGACTAGCGGATCCTACGAGCAGTACTTC
.	TRBV6-6	TRBJ1-6	.	CASSYGNSPLHF	TGTGCCAGCAGTTACGGAAATTCACCCCTCCACTTT
few	TRBV18	TRBJ1-1	TRBD1	CASSQGDTEAFF	TGTGCCAGCTCCCAGGGGGACACTGAAGCTTTCTTT
.	TRBV4-2	TRBJ2-1	TRBD1	CASSQSGQGYNEQFF	TGTGCCAGCAGCCAATCGGGACAGGGATACAATGAGCAGTTCTTC
few	TRBV27	TRBJ2-7	.	CASSTRPSYEQYF	TGTGCCAGCAGTACCAGACCCTCCTACGAGCAGTACTTC
.	TRBV10-3	TRBJ2-5	TRBD1	CAISGWDRGQGETQYF	TGTGCCATCAGTGGATGGGACAGGGGCCAAGGGGAGACCCAGTACTTC
.	TRBV2	TRBJ1-1	.	CASSPRGEANTEAFF	TGTGCCAGCAGCCCCCGGGGGGAGGCGAACACTGAAGCTTTCTTT
once	TRBV7-2	TRBJ2-7	.	CASRGAGRDEQYF	TGTGCCAGCAGGGGGGCAGGCAGAGACGAGCAGTACTTC
once	TRBV2	TRBJ2-1	.	CASRLPSAAKNNEQFF	TGTGCCAGCAGGCTTCCTAGCGCCGCCAAAAACAATGAGCAGTTCTTC
.	TRBV19	TRBJ2-7	.	CASSLGGSDEQYF	TGTGCCAGTAGTTTAGGGGGATCCGACGAGCAGTACTTC
once	TRBV7-2	TRBJ1-2	TRBD1	CASSSGDSHGYTF	TGTGCCAGCAGCTCCGGGGACAGCCATGGCTACACCTTC
.	TRBV5-4	TRBJ2-1	.	CASSLGGGVHEQFF	TGTGCCAGCAGCTTAGGGGGTGGGGTCCATGAGCAGTTCTTC
.	TRBV28	TRBJ2-1	.	CASSLGPSHRFF	TGTGCCAGCAGTCTTGGACCGTCCCACCGGTTCTTC
.	TRBV29-1	TRBJ1-1	TRBD1	CSATEGTGTLTEAFF	TGCAGCGCCACGGAGGGGACAGGGACGCTCACTGAAGCTTTCTTT
.	TRBV27	TRBJ2-7	.	CASSLTGRGRTYEQYF	TGTGCCAGCAGTTTAACAGGGCGAGGAAGGACCTACGAGCAGTACTTC
.	TRBV29-1	TRBJ2-3	.	CSAPPGGTDTQYF	TGCAGCGCCCCTCCGGGGGGCACAGATACGCAGTATTTT
.	TRBV11-2	TRBJ2-1	TRBD2	CASSLGASGRYEQFF	TGTGCCAGCAGCTTAGGGGCTAGCGGGAGGTATGAGCAGTTCTTC
.	TRBV30	TRBJ1-5	.	CAWRLGLGQPQHF	TGTGCCTGGAGATTGGGTCTTGGTCAGCCCCAGCATTTT
.	TRBV6-6	TRBJ2-7	.	CASSVTGEPYEQYF	TGTGCCAGCAGTGTGACGGGGGAACCCTACGAGCAGTACTTC
once	TRBV4-1	TRBJ2-2	TRBD1	CASSPRGFGELFF	TGCGCCAGCAGCCCCAGGGGGTTCGGGGAGCTGTTTTTT
once	TRBV7-9	TRBJ2-7	.	CASSLGGSRPEQYF	TGTGCCAGCAGCTTAGGGGGCTCAAGGCCTGAGCAGTACTTC
.	TRBV30	TRBJ2-1	TRBD2	CAWTSGNRGGWDNEQFF	TGTGCCTGGACTAGCGGGAACCGAGGTGGTTGGGACAATGAGCAGTTCTTC